One sample yielded the 9 T cell receptor beta chains listed below, sequenced in a study of regulatory T cells in long-lasting Graves disease. To make TCR beta libraries, researchers used iRepertoire HTBI primers and Arm-PCR of CDR3 regions. Via MiXCR, TCRdb re-called the multiplex PCR reads, giving one row per CDR3 protein. The sample shows about 290,000 distinct CDR3 sequences, around 21% of them seen only once. Time point meaning: persistent/refractory GD, antithyroid drugs over 5 years with positive TRAb. The authors made the TCR library using RNA they extracted from PBMCs. The specimen comprised peripheral blood mononuclear cells (PBMCs), sampled when the disease was refractory, from a patient treated with antithyroid drugs. The receptors originated from a female donor with Graves disease.

The table lists this clonotype with many counts. CDR3 residues: CASREGLAYGYTF. The CDR3 DNA reads TGTGCCAGCAGAGAGGGGCTGGCCTATGGCTACACCTTC. V is TRBV28 and J is TRBJ1-2; a possible D gene is TRBD1 (5 bases). Germline V gives CDR1 MDHEN, CDR2 SYDVKM. The length of the CDR3 is 13 residues. Trimming removed 6 bases at V and 4 bases at J, with 12 bases between.

This clonotype was observed many times. The V and J genes are TRBV11-1 and TRBJ1-6; D unresolved. The CDR3 loop spans 15 amino acids. V was cut by 6 bases and J by 6 bases, with 15 bases left in between. Germline assignment: CDR1 SGHAT and CDR2 FQDESV (reference sequence). The CDR3 protein is CASRRGQAANSPLHF. Written as DNA, the CDR3 is TGTGCCAGCAGAAGAGGGCAGGCTGCTAATTCACCCCTCCACTTT. The full variable domain, with the rest looked up from reference TRBV11-1 and TRBJ1-6, is EAEVAQSPRYKITEKSQAVAFWCDPISGHATLYWYRQILGQGPELLVQFQDESVVDDSQLPKDRFSAERLKGVDSTLKIQPAELGDSAMYLCASRRGQAANSPLHFGNGTRLTVT.

This clonotype showed up many times. This rearrangement joins TRBV28 to TRBJ2-1; 11 bases are shared with TRBD2. Germline V CDR1 and CDR2: MDHEN, SYDVKM. Trimming at V came to 5 bases and at J to 7 bases, leaving 10 bases not matched to a gene. The CDR3 is 16 amino acids. This CDR3 reads CASSLFSGRAGNEQFF. The CDR3, as DNA: TGTGCCAGCAGTCTTTTTAGCGGGAGGGCTGGGAATGAGCAGTTCTTC.

This clonotype has a count of ten or more. The rearrangement joins TRBV20-1 to TRBJ1-2; the D gene is possibly TRBD1 (6 bases). Trimming left V 5 bases short and J 4 bases short, with 14 bases between. The CDR3 runs 13 residues. Germline CDR1 is DFQATT and CDR2 is SNEGSKA (reference sequence). Written as DNA, the CDR3 is TGCAGTGCTCCACGCCCGGGGGCCTATGGCTACACCTTC. Encoded protein: CSAPRPGAYGYTF.

This clonotype was detected many times. This rearrangement joins TRBV28 to TRBJ1-1; TRBD1 might be the D (6 bases). V was cut by 6 bases and J by 4 bases, with 12 bases left in between. The CDR3 is 13 residues long. Germline V gives CDR1 MDHEN, CDR2 SYDVKM. In DNA, the CDR3 is TGTGCCAGCAGAAAGGGACACGCCACTGAAGCTTTCTTT. Its protein is CASRKGHATEAFF.

This clonotype was counted once. The chain recombines TRBV6-2 or TRBV6-3 with TRBJ2-1, with 14 bases fitting TRBD2. Germline CDR1 MNHEY, CDR2 SVGEGT. The CDR3 consists of 15 residues. Germline trimming cut 5 bases from V and 8 bases from J; bases unmatched to any gene: 5. Here the CDR3 DNA reads TGTGCCAGCAGTCCTGGACTAGCGGGAGGTTATGAGCAGTTCTTC. Amino acids: CASSPGLAGGYEQFF.

In its sample, this clonotype was seen a few times. V usage is TRBV20-1 and J usage is TRBJ2-7, with a weak D call TRBD2 (6 bases). This CDR3 is 14 amino acids long. Trimming took 0 bases from V and 3 from J, leaving 12 bases between them. CDR1 and CDR2 from the germline V gene are DFQATT and SNEGSKA (reference sequence). CDR3 in DNA: TGCAGTGCTAGAGATGGGAGGATTTACTACGAGCAGTACTTC. This sequence encodes CSARDGRIYYEQYF.

This chain connects TRBV5-1 to TRBJ1-1, with a weak D call TRBD1 (5 bases). CDR1 is SGHRS, CDR2 YFSETQ, per germline. The CDR3 totals 13 residues. The V and J ends lost 3 bases and 3 bases respectively, with 9 bases between them. The CDR3 sequence is CASSWAGHTEAFF. CDR3 sequence (DNA): TGCGCCAGCAGCTGGGCGGGGCACACTGAAGCTTTCTTT.

The chain employs TRBV4-3 and TRBJ1-6; D unclear. The germline V and J ends were trimmed by 4 bases and 7 bases, with 14 bases remaining between them. The CDR3 loop spans 15 amino acids. Germline assignment: CDR1 LGHNA and CDR2 YSLEER. CDR3 sequence reads: CASSPSKGGNSPLHF. Written as DNA, the CDR3 is TGCGCCAGCAGCCCAAGCAAGGGTGGGAATTCACCCCTCCACTTT.